Below, 10 T cell receptor beta chains from the same sample are listed, as sequenced in a study of regulatory T cells in long-lasting Graves disease. Construction of TCR beta libraries relied on iRepertoire HTBI primers and on Arm-PCR targeting CDR3 regions. TCRdb called the multiplex PCR reads again in MiXCR, with one record for every CDR3 protein. The sample records fewer than 550,000 distinct CDR3 sequences, approximately 16% being singletons. Time point given: newly diagnosed GD, antithyroid drugs for less than 3 months. The TCR library was made from RNA that had been extracted from PBMCs in TRIzol. These data were also filed under a second study, of T cells in Graves' hyperthyroidism and ophthalmopathy.

The specimen was peripheral blood mononuclear cells (PBMCs), collected at new diagnosis, from a patient treated with antithyroid drugs. The receptors stem from a woman aged 40-65 years with Graves disease.

With respect to this clonotype: It may be a read error: a sequence one base away is much more abundant. The conserved phenylalanine or tryptophan normally closing the CDR3 is absent here, so this likely arose from a read error. The gene calls are TRBV7-8 and TRBJ2-1; TRBD1 matches 7 bases. With V trimmed by 5 bases and J by 6 bases, 7 bases remained unmatched. CDR3 length: 14 residues. Germline V gene sequence: CDR1 SGHVS, CDR2 FQNEAQ. For the CDR3, the DNA is TGTGCCAGCAGCCTCCACGGGACAGTCAATGAGCAGTTCTCC. Residues: CASSLHGTVNEQFS.

The sample holds many counts of this clonotype. The gene calls are TRBV3-1 and TRBJ2-7; no clear D. This CDR3 has 12 residues. V was trimmed by 5 bases and J by 3 bases, leaving 8 bases between them. Germline-derived CDR1 and CDR2 are LGHDT and YNNKEL (reference sequence). This CDR3 is CASSERVYEQYF. Written as DNA, the CDR3 is TGTGCCAGCAGCGAAAGGGTCTACGAGCAGTACTTC.

This clonotype was observed many times. The chain is built from TRBV11-2 and TRBJ1-1; D possibly corresponds to TRBD1 (6 bases). V shed 3 bases and J shed 1 base, with 9 bases lying between them. The CDR3 is made up of 14 amino acids. CDR1 and CDR2 from the germline V gene are SGHAT and FQNNGV. The CDR3 DNA sequence: TGTGCCAGCAGCTTTGGACAGACGAACACTGAAGCTTTCTTT. This sequence encodes CASSFGQTNTEAFF.

V gene TRBV2 combines with J gene TRBJ2-7; possible D gene TRBD2, 6 bases. The ends were cut back, 6 bases at V and 6 bases at J, with 18 bases in the middle. This CDR3 is built from 14 residues. The germline V gene encodes CDR1 SNHLY and CDR2 FYNNEI. This CDR3 reads CASRQEGGGTEQYF. The CDR3 DNA reads TGTGCCAGCAGGCAAGAGGGTGGGGGGACCGAGCAGTACTTC.

The chain uses TRBV29-1 and TRBJ1-1; D perhaps matches TRBD1 (5 bases). Germline lookup yields CDR1 SQVTM and CDR2 ANQGSEA. This CDR3 comprises 11 residues. The ends were cut back, 4 bases at V and 6 bases at J, with 9 bases in the middle. The CDR3 DNA sequence: TGCAGCGTTGCAATAGGGGCTGAAGCTTTCTTT. Translated, it gives CSVAIGAEAFF.

This clonotype was detected only a few times. The chain employs TRBV6-5 and TRBJ1-6; no clear D gene. Trimming cost V 2 bases and J 14 bases, with 7 bases left between them. This CDR3 has 11 residues. Per the germline V gene, CDR1 is MNHEY and CDR2 is SVGAGI. The CDR3 nucleotides are TGTGCCAGCAGTTACAGGTTCGCCCTCCACTTT. Its protein is CASSYRFALHF.

This clonotype was recorded many times. An end of the junction does not agree with germline; a read error may underlie this. V gene TRBV4-1 combines with J gene TRBJ2-1, with TRBD1 matching 7 bases. The CDR3 is 13 residues long. Germline CDR1 MGHRA, CDR2 YSYEKL. The CDR3 DNA reads as TGTGCCAGCAGTAGACAGGGTTACAATGAGCAGTTCTTC. Translated, it gives CASSRQGYNEQFF.

V is TRBV3-1 and J is TRBJ2-5; 12 bases fit TRBD2. V shed 4 bases and J 5 bases; nucleotides not matched to a gene: 8. Germline V gene lookup returns CDR1 LGHDT and CDR2 YNNKEL (reference sequence). The CDR3 has 16 amino acids. Here the CDR3 reads CASSLWTSGAVETQYF. CDR3 nucleotides: TGTGCCAGCAGCCTTTGGACTAGCGGGGCCGTGGAGACCCAGTACTTC.

The CDR3 region has the DNA TGTGCCAGCAGTCCCCTCGACAGGGGTACCGGGGAGCTGTTTTTT. Its translation is CASSPLDRGTGELFF. The chain employs TRBV6-2 or TRBV6-3 and TRBJ2-2; 8 bases map to TRBD1. The CDR3 length is 15 residues. CDR1 is MNHEY, CDR2 SVGEGT, per germline. With 5 bases clipped from V and 5 bases from J, the junction kept 7 bases outside the gene matches.

This clonotype was picked up a small number of times. V and J are TRBV9 and TRBJ1-1; a weak D match, TRBD1 (5 bases). Deletions cut 3 bases from V and 5 bases from J, with 14 bases between. Germline assignment: CDR1 SGDLS and CDR2 YYNGEE. The CDR3 covers 14 residues. CDR3 amino acids: CASSEQDAGTEAFF. In DNA form, the CDR3 reads TGTGCCAGCAGCGAACAGGACGCGGGGACTGAAGCTTTCTTT.